This T cell receptor (beta chain) emerged from a study of EBV T-cell therapy then PD-1 blockade in nasopharyngeal carcinoma. As regards this clone: Its cognate antigen is unknown.

TCRdb's table, derived via immunoSEQ multiplex PCR, lists solely in-frame clones and lacks some. The sample lists about 20,000 clones; roughly 80% were seen once. V was cut by 5 bases and J by 6 bases, with 17 bases left in between. The CDR3 consists of 14 residues. Germline CDR1 and CDR2: SNHLY and FYNNEI. The time point: 266 days after commencement of treatment, after nivolumab therapy. The treatment here: AdE1-LMPpoly-expanded autologous EBV-specific T-cell therapy followed by anti-PD-1 nivolumab. The source is a man aged 40-55 years with nasopharyngeal carcinoma. The genes are TRBV2 and TRBJ2-7, with D maybe TRBD1 (6 bases). The sequenced sample was CD8+ T cells from blood, obtained at roughly day 250 from a patient whose treatment included autologous EBV-specific T cells and nivolumab. The CDR3 sequence: CASSPIRQGGEQYF. The CDR3, as DNA: TGTGCCAGCAGTCCGATTAGGCAAGGGGGCGAGCAGTACTTC.